Relative to its sample, the clone carrying this TCR beta chain is medium-sized (0.01 to 0.1%). The junction and the germline gene differ at one end; a read error may be behind it. The data were obtained in a study of circulating CD8 cells and anti-PD-1 response in melanoma. From live CD3+CD8+TCRalphabeta+ cells, four PD-1 and/or TIGIT subsets were sorted. The QIAseq Immune Repertoire TCR panel built the libraries from roughly 16 ng of total RNA. TCRdb re-called the reads with MiXCR, one entry per CDR3 protein. The table lists roughly 350 distinct CDR3 sequences, roughly 8% of them singletons. The CDR3 runs to 16 residues. Germline assignment: CDR1 SGHNT and CDR2 YYREEE (reference sequence).

The gene calls are TRBV5-4 and TRBJ1-2; D gene unclear. The sample in question was CD8+ T cells from PBMCs, obtained at baseline or after one month of anti-PD-1 therapy (not recorded which). This TCR was recovered from a human donor with melanoma. The CDR3 region has the DNA TGTGCCAGCAGCTACCTCTCGGGGATCGATAACTATGTCTACACCTTC. As protein: CASSYLSGIDNYVYTF.